This T cell receptor (beta chain) was sequenced in a study of blood T cell repertoires in COVID-19. About the study: Specimens from acute and convalescent COVID-19 originated in the United States, Italy and Spain.

Original analysis: Estimation of nucleated cell counts relied on the amplification of reference gene primers. Using immunoSEQ multiplex PCR, the repertoire was profiled, and TCRdb retains in-frame clones only, with some absent. The DNA was the basis for D and trimming; V, J and clone size are from that table. This table holds 250,000 to 350,000 clones, around 86% found once. Looked up from germline, CDR1 is SGHDT and CDR2 is YYEEEE. This CDR3 has 15 amino acids. Trimming cost V 1 base and J 2 bases; bases outside gene matches: 5. In Cohort 3, a recovered donor had either two negative PCRs, clearance, or symptom resolution.

This sequence joins TRBV5-6 and TRBJ2-7; 8 bases fit TRBD2. This receptor was identified in a woman aged 18 to 35 who had recovered from COVID-19. The sample was PBMCs or T cells enriched from blood (not recorded which). As DNA, the CDR3 is TGTGCCAGCAGCTTGTGGCTCGGGGGGGCCTACGAGCAGTACTTC. Translation gives CASSLWLGGAYEQYF.